The T cell receptor beta chain under discussion was sequenced for a study of blood T cell repertoires in COVID-19. Profiling relied on immunoSEQ multiplex PCR, and the TCRdb table lists in-frame clones only, not all of them. Of around 49,000 clones in the sample, about 86% were seen once. There are 15 residues in the CDR3. The junction had 8 bases not matched to a gene; V was cut back by 5 bases and J by 4 bases. Germline V gene lookup returns CDR1 SEHNR and CDR2 FQNEAQ (reference sequence). The sequence was obtained from a woman of 80 years or more with COVID-19, enrolled during active disease. The rearrangement joins TRBV7-9 to TRBJ2-7; 10 bases map to TRBD1. Sequencing input: peripheral blood. The CDR3 protein is CASSVAGTGVYEQYF. The CDR3 region has the DNA TGTGCCAGCAGCGTCGCCGGGACAGGGGTTTACGAGCAGTACTTC.